This entry concerns a single T cell receptor (beta chain). Its antigen remains unknown. The sample is drawn from a study of T cell responses to AZD1222 COVID-19 vaccine. TCRdb's copy holds only in-frame clones and misses some; the assay was immunoSEQ multiplex PCR. The table shows 190,000 or so clones, with 88% occurring only once. Both about-4-week and about-12-week second-dose recipients were combined. The ends were cut back, 1 base at V and 5 bases at J, with 12 bases in the middle. The CDR3 is 15 residues long. Germline V gives CDR1 LGHNA, CDR2 YNFKEQ. The study, taken as a whole, reports: Spike regions recognized by vaccine-associated CD4 TCRs spanned the protein, led by 160-218 and 743-854. The peak T cell response came first, and repertoires were sampled only after it. The sample set comprised mostly white British donors with more females, and clonal diversity was possibly underestimated.

The chain combines TRBV4-2 with TRBJ2-1, with D maybe TRBD1 (5 bases). The receptor comes from an adult who received the AZD1222 COVID-19 vaccine. This specimen consisted of peripheral blood, obtained 28 days after the second AZD1222 dose. The CDR3, as DNA: TGTGCCAGCAGCCAAGTTGCAGGGCGGCACAATGAGCAGTTCTTC. It encodes CASSQVAGRHNEQFF.